This T cell receptor (beta chain) was profiled in a study of shared clonotypes between healthy human individuals. Study results and limitations: Represented diversity, genetic and exposure-history alike, was limited by few donors. Relative to clonotypes present in all four donors, those not shared had lower generation probabilities.

Concerning this clone: Its target is not known.

The germline gives CDR1 MNHEY, CDR2 SVGAGI. Germline trimming cut 4 bases from V and 0 bases from J; bases unmatched to any gene: 9. The CDR3 totals 16 residues. The assay was immunoSEQ multiplex PCR, and TCRdb's table has in-frame clones only and misses some. The table has roughly 1,500,000 clones, approximately 98.5% seen once. The receptor comes from a man aged 25 to 40 in good health. Sample: naive CD4+ T cells sorted from blood. The subset is: CD45RA+ positively selected. The J gene is TRBJ2-7, the V gene TRBV6-5; 7 positions agree with TRBD2. CDR3 region: CASSSERGGSSYEQYF. The CDR3 nucleotides read TGTGCCAGCAGTTCCGAGCGGGGTGGGAGCTCCTACGAGCAGTACTTC.